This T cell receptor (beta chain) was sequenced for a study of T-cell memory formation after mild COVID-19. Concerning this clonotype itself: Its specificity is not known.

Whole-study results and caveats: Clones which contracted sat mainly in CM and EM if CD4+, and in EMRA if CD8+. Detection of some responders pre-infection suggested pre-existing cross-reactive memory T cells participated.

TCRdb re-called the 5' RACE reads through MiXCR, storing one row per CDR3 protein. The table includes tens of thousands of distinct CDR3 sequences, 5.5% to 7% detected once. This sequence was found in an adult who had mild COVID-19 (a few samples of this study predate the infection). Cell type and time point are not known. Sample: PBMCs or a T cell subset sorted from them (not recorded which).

The CDR3 nucleotides are TGTGCCAGCAGTTTCCCAGGGAGGACGGGCTACACCTTC. Translating it yields CASSFPGRTGYTF. This chain joins TRBV27 and TRBJ1-2, with a possible D match to TRBD1 (5 bases). The V and J ends lost 3 bases and 8 bases respectively, with 13 bases between them. Germline CDR1 and CDR2: MNHEY and SMNVEV (reference sequence). This CDR3 comprises 13 residues.